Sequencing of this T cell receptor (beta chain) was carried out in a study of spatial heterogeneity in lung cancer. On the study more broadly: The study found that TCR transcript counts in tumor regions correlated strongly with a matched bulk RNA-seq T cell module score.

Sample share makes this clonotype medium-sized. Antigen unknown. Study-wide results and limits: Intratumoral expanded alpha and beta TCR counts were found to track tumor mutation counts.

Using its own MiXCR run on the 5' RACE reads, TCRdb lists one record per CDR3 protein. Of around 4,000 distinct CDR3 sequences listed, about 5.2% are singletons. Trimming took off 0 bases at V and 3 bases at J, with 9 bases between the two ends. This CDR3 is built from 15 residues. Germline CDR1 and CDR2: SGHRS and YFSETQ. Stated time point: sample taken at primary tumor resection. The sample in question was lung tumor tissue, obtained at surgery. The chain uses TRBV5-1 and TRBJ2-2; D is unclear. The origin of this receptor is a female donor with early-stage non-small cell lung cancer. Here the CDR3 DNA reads TGCGCCAGCAGCTTGGTTCCGGGTCACACCGGGGAGCTGTTTTTT. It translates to CASSLVPGHTGELFF. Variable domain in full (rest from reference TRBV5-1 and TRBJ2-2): KAGVTQTPRYLIKTRGQQVTLSCSPISGHRSVSWYQQTPGQGLQFLFEYFSETQRNKGNFPGRFSGRQFSNSRSEMNVSTLELGDSALYLCASSLVPGHTGELFFGEGSRLTVL.